The sequence of this T cell receptor beta chain was determined in a study of T cell repertoires and HLA-DP antigens (dated 2018 in TCRdb). With regard to the full study: The study used an in vitro model of CD4+ T cell alloreactivity in which transduced HeLa cells presented allogeneic HLA-DP. One alloantigen differed from self by one peptide-binding groove amino acid, whereas the other differed by ten, modelling structurally similar versus dissimilar alloantigens. Of the three donors, two were male and one was female, with ages ranging from the 18-to-29 band to the 60-to-69 band. An average DNA input of around 220 ng was used for sorted CD137+CD4+ samples, compared with about 1,300 ng for pre-culture CD4+ samples. What the research found in general, with its limitations: Naive and memory CD4+ repertoires were not analysed separately. Limitations included only a few donors, a non-physiological HeLa antigen-presenting system, and the use of total CD4+ responder cells. Similar clonality (around 0.37) was observed for sorted CD137+ cells against both alloantigens, and this clonality was much higher than that observed in pre-culture samples (around 0.042). Clones undetected before culture had an average cumulative frequency of about 36% against one allele and about 51% against the other.

Comment on this clone: Its specific antigen is unknown. Base quality data are lacking; no much larger clone is found one base away.

CDR1 and CDR2, looked up from the germline V gene, are SGHRS and YFSETQ. The CDR3, from cysteine to phenylalanine, totals 15 residues. The DNA shown is the 45-base CDR3, in frame from base 1. V and J lose 4 bases and 6 bases, and a span of 18 bases separates them. Magnetic bead negative selection was used to isolate untouched CD4+ T cells from Ficoll-separated PBMC, with an average purity of roughly 98%. Untouched CD4+ T cells were isolated with magnetic beads from Ficoll-separated PBMC, and a purity of about 98% was reached with negligible CD8+ contamination. Peripheral blood mononuclear cells were supplied by the buffy coats of three healthy blood donors, who served as the study donors. Each of the three donors was CMV seronegative. The DNeasy Blood & Tissue Kit was used to extract genomic DNA. Genomic DNA from sorted CD137+CD4+ cells and from pre-culture CD4+ baseline samples of each subject was subjected to TCRB sequencing.

TCRB CDR3 regions were amplified with the immunoSEQ multiplex PCR using forward primers for 54 TRBV segments and reverse primers for 13 TRBJ segments. Pre-culture CD4+ samples were sequenced at deep resolution with a target of approximately 180,000 T cell genomes. Sequencing of the amplicons was done on an Illumina HiSeq System, giving 87 bp reads that spanned the CDR3. Regarding the original processing steps: PCR and sequencing errors in the reads were corrected, and alignment to IMGT reference sequences was used to define CDR3 regions. Template and unique rearrangement counts were estimated using synthetic template pools. Clonality was computed by subtracting Pielou's evenness from 1. The Daley-Smith estimator was used to estimate richness. Morisita's index served as the measure of repertoire overlap. Clones present in cultured samples but not detected in the pre-culture repertoire of the same donor were defined as low-abundance clones. TCRdb limited this immuneACCESS table to in-frame rearrangements with V and J called. A share of clones is missing; checked studies link under half to unresolved V genes, and the rest is unexplained. V and J calls and clone size are as listed in that table; D and trimming were resolved from the DNA. The sample yields about 73,000 clones; around 80% were counted once. 1.6% of the sample is taken by the ten largest.

The sequencing input was CD4+ T cells from PBMCs. The sequence was obtained from a man aged 60 to 75 in good health and CMV-seronegative. The chain was built from TRBV5-1 and TRBJ2-3; a tentative D call is TRBD1 (6 bases match). The nucleotide sequence reads TGCGCCAGCAGCCGAGAGGCAGGGGATTATGATACGCAGTATTTT. This codes for CASSREAGDYDTQYF.